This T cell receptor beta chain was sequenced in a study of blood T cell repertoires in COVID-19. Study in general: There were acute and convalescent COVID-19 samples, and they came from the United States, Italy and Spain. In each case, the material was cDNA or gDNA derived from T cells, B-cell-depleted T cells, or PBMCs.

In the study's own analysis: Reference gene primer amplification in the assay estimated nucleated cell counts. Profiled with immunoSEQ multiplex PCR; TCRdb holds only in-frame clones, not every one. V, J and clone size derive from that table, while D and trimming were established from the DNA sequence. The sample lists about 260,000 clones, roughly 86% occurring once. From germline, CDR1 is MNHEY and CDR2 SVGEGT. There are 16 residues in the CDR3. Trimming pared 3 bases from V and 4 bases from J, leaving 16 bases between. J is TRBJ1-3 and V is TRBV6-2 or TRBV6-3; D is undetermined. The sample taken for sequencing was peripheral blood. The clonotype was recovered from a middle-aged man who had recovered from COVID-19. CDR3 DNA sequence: TGTGCCAGCAGTTATCGCCGGGGTAGGCTCGGAAACACCATATATTTT. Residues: CASSYRRGRLGNTIYF.